This T cell receptor (beta chain) appears in the sequencing data of a study of ipilimumab plus nivolumab after autologous stem cell transplantation. Generated by immunoSEQ multiplex PCR, the TCRdb table keeps only in-frame clones and is missing some. Of 84,000 or so clones in the sample, approximately 86% are singletons; the top ten hold 2.2%. Starting 14 to 28 days after autologous transplant, ipilimumab 1 mg/kg was given. Dosing: nivolumab 3 mg/kg IV, weeks 1, 4, 7, 10, then every two weeks to week 26. V was shortened by 4 bases and J by 0 bases, with 13 bases between the two germline ends. Germline V lookup: CDR1 LNHDA, CDR2 SQIVND (reference sequence). The CDR3 extends over 17 amino acids.

This chain joins TRBV19 and TRBJ2-6; D perhaps matches TRBD2 (6 bases). The sample was PBMCs, taken in a trial of ipilimumab plus nivolumab as post-transplant consolidation. The sequence was obtained from a male donor with diffuse large B-cell lymphoma. CDR3 residues: CASSRRAGNSGANVLTF. The DNA for the CDR3 is TGTGCCAGTAGTAGGAGGGCAGGCAACTCTGGGGCCAACGTCCTGACTTTC.